Each of the 20 T cell receptor beta chains below was sequenced from the same sample in a study of relationships among human T cell subsets. Semiquantitative ARM-PCR amplified T cell receptor alpha and beta CDR3 regions from mRNA. In ARM-PCR, communal superprimers followed tagged nested gene-specific primers for exponential amplification. TCRdb fed the multiplex PCR reads into MiXCR, producing one record per CDR3 protein. The table includes about 15,000 distinct CDR3 sequences, 62% detected once. The sequenced sample consisted of total T cells sorted from blood. The receptors were gathered from a man aged 40-50 years in good health.

This clonotype was recorded once. The CDR3: CASSSRPRPEAFF. The CDR3 coding sequence is TGTGCCAGCAGCTCAAGACCCAGACCTGAAGCTTTCTTT. The chain has TRBV14 and TRBJ1-1, with D unresolved. CDR1 and CDR2 from the germline V gene are SGHDN and FVKESK. The germline V and J ends were trimmed by 5 bases and 6 bases, with 13 bases remaining between them. The CDR3 consists of 13 residues.

The sample holds a few counts of this clonotype. The chain couples TRBV30 to TRBJ2-1; perhaps TRBD1 as D (5 bases). The germline V and J ends were trimmed by 2 bases and 5 bases, with 7 bases remaining between them. CDR1 and CDR2 (germline): GTSNPN, SVGIG (reference sequence). This CDR3 region has 12 residues. CDR3 bases: TGTGCCTGGAGTAAGACAGACAATGAGCAGTTCTTC. Protein product: CAWSKTDNEQFF.

The chain has TRBV5-6 and TRBJ2-7, with D maybe TRBD2 (6 bases). Germline V gene lookup returns CDR1 SGHDT and CDR2 YYEEEE. Trimming took off 0 bases at V and 4 bases at J, with 11 bases between the two ends. The CDR3 covers 14 residues. The chain's CDR3 is CASSLGGDGYEQYF. The CDR3 DNA sequence: TGTGCCAGCAGCTTGGGCGGGGATGGGTACGAGCAGTACTTC.

This rearrangement joins TRBV28 to TRBJ2-5; 7 bases fit TRBD1. The CDR3 extends over 14 amino acids. V was clipped by 6 bases and J by 0 bases; unmatched bases: 4. Germline V gene sequence: CDR1 MDHEN, CDR2 SYDVKM. The CDR3 region is CASSRQGYQETQYF. DNA of the CDR3: TGTGCCAGCAGCCGACAGGGCTACCAAGAGACCCAGTACTTC.

This clonotype has only one observation. The V gene is TRBV7-9, the J gene TRBJ2-7; 7 positions agree with TRBD1. Trimming cost V 5 bases and J 9 bases; bases outside gene matches: 19. CDR1 is SEHNR, CDR2 FQNEAQ, per germline (reference sequence). The CDR3 runs 16 residues. Written as DNA, the CDR3 is TGTGCCAGCAGCCGTACAGGGGCCGGGGCCAAGAACGTGCAGTACTTC. Amino acids: CASSRTGAGAKNVQYF.

The genes are TRBV28 and TRBJ2-7; the D is unclear. CDR3 length: 12 residues. Germline CDR1 MDHEN, CDR2 SYDVKM. V dropped 6 bases and J dropped 0 bases, with 6 bases sitting between them. The DNA for the CDR3 is TGTGCCAGCAGCAAGAGCTCCTACGAGCAGTACTTC. Translating gives CASSKSSYEQYF.

The chain recombines TRBV28 with TRBJ2-7, with 8 positions matching TRBD2. The CDR3 covers 16 residues. Germline CDR1 MDHEN, CDR2 SYDVKM. V gave up 3 bases and J gave up 0 bases; unmatched junction bases: 7. The CDR3 sequence is CASSFSLAGLSYEQYF. CDR3 coding DNA: TGTGCCAGCAGTTTCTCTTTAGCGGGACTCTCCTACGAGCAGTACTTC.

The chain carries TRBV20-1 and TRBJ2-3; 15 nucleotides line up with TRBD2. CDR3 length equals 17 residues. V was pared by 5 bases and J by 2 bases, with 8 bases of the junction left unmatched. In germline, CDR1 is DFQATT, CDR2 SNEGSKA (reference sequence). CDR3 sequence (DNA): TGCAGTGCTCCGCGGACTAGCGGGAGGGGGAACACAGATACGCAGTATTTT. Translated: CSAPRTSGRGNTDTQYF.

The chain recombines TRBV12-3 or TRBV12-4 with TRBJ2-3; a weak D match, TRBD1 (5 bases). This CDR3 comprises 15 residues. The V gene lost 3 bases and the J gene lost 0 bases, with 10 bases spanning the gap. The CDR3 DNA follows: TGTGCCAGCAGTTTGGGTGGGGCCAGCACAGATACGCAGTATTTT. Encoded protein: CASSLGGASTDTQYF.

This rearrangement joins TRBV6-1 to TRBJ2-7, with unresolved D. Between the trimmed V and J ends, which lost 6 bases and 2 bases, there was a span of 5 bases. CDR1 MNHNS and CDR2 SASEGT come from the germline V gene. CDR3 length equals 11 residues. The DNA for the CDR3 is TGTGCCAGCAGCGCGACCTACGAGCAGTACTTC. This gives the protein CASSATYEQYF.

This clonotype occurred a few times. The J gene is TRBJ2-2, the V gene TRBV10-3; TRBD2 agrees at 9 bases. The length of the CDR3 is 15 residues. Germline values: CDR1 ENHRY, CDR2 SYGVKD. The V and J ends lost 7 bases and 7 bases, in that order; junction bases with no gene match: 10. CDR3 DNA: TGTGCCATCAACCATAGCGGGAGATTGGACGGGGAGCTGTTTTTT. It specifies CAINHSGRLDGELFF.

The chain employs TRBV4-1 and TRBJ2-5; 7 nucleotides match TRBD2. In germline, CDR1 is MGHRA, CDR2 YSYEKL. This CDR3 has 14 amino acids. V gave up 4 bases and J gave up 5 bases; unmatched junction bases: 7. The CDR3 DNA sequence: TGCGCCAGCAGCCGAGGACTAGTTAGGGAGACCCAGTACTTC. It codes for CASSRGLVRETQYF.

CDR3 sequence: CASSISGAAEAFF. The CDR3 region has the DNA TGTGCCAGCAGCATATCCGGAGCCGCTGAAGCTTTCTTT. This chain uses TRBV11-3 with TRBJ1-1; no firm D call. Germline V gene data show CDR1 as SGHNT and CDR2 as YENEEA. CDR3 length: 13 amino acids. V lost 5 bases to trimming and J lost 6 bases, with 13 bases between them. The full variable domain, in which reference TRBV11-3 and TRBJ1-1 provide the parts outside the CDR3, is EAGVVQSPRYKIIEKKQPVAFWCNPISGHNTLYWYLQNLGQGPELLIRYENEEAVDDSQLPKDRFSAERLKGVDSTLKIQPAELGDSAVYLCASSISGAAEAFFGQGTRLTVV.

This clonotype was seen more than once but under ten times. The genes are TRBV4-1 and TRBJ2-1, with D possibly being TRBD2 (5 bases). Looked up from germline, CDR1 is MGHRA and CDR2 is YSYEKL. The CDR3 is 14 residues long. V lost 4 bases and J lost 5, with 12 bases in between. The CDR3 DNA reads TGCGCCAGCAGCCCGAGGGCGGTAAACAATGAGCAGTTCTTC. Translation gives CASSPRAVNNEQFF.

This clonotype was picked up a small number of times. The V call is TRBV28, the J call TRBJ2-7; 12 bases are a match to TRBD2. Looked up from germline, CDR1 is MDHEN and CDR2 is SYDVKM. V lost 6 bases and J lost 2; bases outside the gene matches: 5. The CDR3 extends over 15 amino acids. The CDR3 here is CASSPGLAGTYEQYF. The CDR3 coding sequence is TGTGCCAGCAGCCCCGGACTAGCGGGGACCTACGAGCAGTACTTC.

This chain joins TRBV6-5 and TRBJ2-5; 8 bases line up with TRBD1. Trimming cost V 5 bases and J 1 base; bases outside gene matches: 6. Germline CDR1 is MNHEY and CDR2 is SVGAGI. The CDR3 totals 15 residues. CDR3 residues: CASSPSDRGQETQYF. CDR3 DNA: TGTGCCAGCAGTCCTTCCGACAGGGGCCAAGAGACCCAGTACTTC.

The V gene is TRBV20-1, the J gene TRBJ2-1, with 8 bases identical to TRBD2. This CDR3 is built from 16 residues. V lost 0 bases and J lost 7; bases outside the gene matches: 11. Looked up from germline, CDR1 is DFQATT and CDR2 is SNEGSKA (reference sequence). CDR3 residues: CSARDRSGSRGNEQFF. CDR3 in DNA: TGCAGTGCTAGAGATCGAAGCGGGAGTAGAGGTAATGAGCAGTTCTTC.

This clonotype appeared once. V usage is TRBV4-1 and J usage is TRBJ2-5, with 8 bases identical to TRBD2. Looked up from germline, CDR1 is MGHRA and CDR2 is YSYEKL. This CDR3 region has 14 residues. With V trimmed by 4 bases and J by 4 bases, 5 bases remained unmatched. CDR3 sequence: CASSLSGIGETQYF. CDR3 DNA: TGCGCCAGCAGCCTTAGCGGGATAGGAGAGACCCAGTACTTC.

This CDR3 reads CAISDREAYEQYF. CDR3 DNA: TGTGCCATCAGTGACAGGGAAGCCTACGAGCAGTACTTC. This chain links TRBV10-3 with TRBJ2-7; D may be TRBD1 (5 bases). The V end lost 3 bases, the J end lost 2 bases, and 8 bases lay between the germline ends. The CDR3 covers 13 residues. Germline V lookup: CDR1 ENHRY, CDR2 SYGVKD.

The chain is built from TRBV7-8 and TRBJ2-1, with 12 bases lining up with TRBD2. CDR3 length: 15 residues. Germline CDR1 SGHVS, CDR2 FQNEAQ. After removal of 4 bases from V and 8 bases from J, the junction contained 6 bases not matched to a gene. The CDR3 DNA follows: TGTGCCAGCAGCTCCGGACTAGCGGGACTCGATGAGCAGTTCTTC. Translating gives CASSSGLAGLDEQFF.